A single sample gave rise to the 31 T cell receptor beta chains below, sequenced in a study of cytomegalovirus exposure and HLA in healthy donors (TCRdb year 2017). The method was the immunoSEQ multiplex PCR assay. For the multiplex PCR, a mixture combining 60 forward primers for TCR Vbeta segments and 13 reverse primers for TCR Jbeta segments was used. The table comes from immuneACCESS by way of TCRdb, which keeps in-frame sequences with V and J called. Part of the clones is missing from these tables; in studies checked, under half for an unresolved V gene and the rest for unknown reasons. The sample has roughly 100,000 clones on record, over 60% of them singletons. Roughly 6% of the sample lies in the top ten. The specimen was PBMCs. These receptors were obtained from a woman in her forties or fifties in good health and CMV-seropositive.

To note about this clone: This may come from a read error, since a much larger clone is one base off. The V call is TRBV7-8, the J call TRBJ1-2, with D possibly TRBD1 on 6 matching bases. Germline assignment: CDR1 SGHVS and CDR2 FQNEAQ. The V end lost 6 bases, the J end lost 8 bases, and 13 bases lay between the germline ends. The CDR3 totals 12 residues. CDR3 in amino acids: CASRREGDGYTF. CDR3 sequence (DNA): TGTGCCAGCAGACGAGAGGGGGACGGCTACACCTTC.

In its sample, this clone was seen a few times. The chain recombines TRBV13 with TRBJ1-3; D remains unclear. In germline, CDR1 is PRHDT, CDR2 FYEKMQ (reference sequence). The CDR3 length is 14 residues. The V end was cut by 3 bases, the J end by 2 bases, with 8 bases between. The CDR3 protein is CASSFYLPGNTIYF. CDR3 sequence (DNA): TGTGCCAGCAGCTTTTATCTCCCTGGAAACACCATATATTTT.

This clone was observed a few times. The chain recombines TRBV25-1 with TRBJ2-2, with D unresolved. CDR1 and CDR2 from the germline V gene are MGHDK and SYGVNS. The V and J ends lost 4 bases and 6 bases respectively, with 3 bases between them. The CDR3 contains 11 residues. CDR3 sequence (DNA): TGTGCCAGCAGTGCCGCCGGGGAGCTGTTTTTT. Translating it yields CASSAAGELFF.

V gene TRBV7-9 combines with J gene TRBJ2-3; D perhaps matches TRBD1 (6 bases). V was shortened by 1 base and J by 2 bases, with 10 bases between the two germline ends. Germline CDR1 reads SEHNR; CDR2 reads FQNEAQ (reference sequence). This CDR3 contains 15 residues. CDR3 in amino acids: CASSLGAGATDTQYF. As DNA, the CDR3 is TGTGCCAGCAGCTTAGGAGCAGGGGCCACAGATACGCAGTATTTT. The whole variable domain, filled in from reference TRBV7-9 and TRBJ2-3, reads DTGVSQNPRHKITKRGQNVTFRCDPISEHNRLYWYRQTLGQGPEFLTYFQNEAQLEKSRLLSDRFSAERPKGSFSTLEIQRTEQGDSAMYLCASSLGAGATDTQYFGPGTRLTVL.

This chain connects TRBV7-2 to TRBJ2-5, with 8 nucleotides matching TRBD1. Unmatched junction bases numbered 3, after V lost 4 bases and J lost 2 bases. Germline V gene sequence: CDR1 SGHTA, CDR2 FQGNSA. CDR3 length equals 14 residues. The CDR3 protein is CASSSYRGQETQYF. In DNA, the CDR3 is TGTGCCAGCAGCTCCTACAGGGGGCAAGAGACCCAGTACTTC.

This clone was detected only a few times. The chain joins TRBV5-4 to TRBJ1-1; D is unclear. The CDR3 has 13 residues. Germline V gives CDR1 SGHNT, CDR2 YYREEE (reference sequence). V lost 0 bases and J 8 bases, leaving 11 bases between the germline ends. The DNA of the CDR3 is TGTGCCAGCAGCTTGGCAGAACCGAGGGAAGCTTTCTTT. Its translation is CASSLAEPREAFF.

Comment on this clone: A single base is all that separates this from a far larger clone, so a read error is likely. Additional DNA sequences in this sample encode the identical CDR3. This rearrangement joins TRBV6-1 to TRBJ2-3; weak D call: TRBD2 (5 bases). CDR3 length: 10 residues. Germline V gives CDR1 MNHNS, CDR2 SASEGT. This CDR3 is CAIGGYTQYF. In DNA form, the CDR3 reads TGTGCCATAGGAGGTTATACGCAGTACTTT.

This clone was detected once. V is TRBV5-1 and J is TRBJ2-1; 7 bases map to TRBD2. Germline V lookup: CDR1 SGHRS, CDR2 YFSETQ. The V gene end was trimmed by 0 bases and the J gene end by 7 bases; junction bases not matched to a gene: 10. This CDR3 is built from 16 residues. The DNA of the CDR3 is TGCGCCAGCAGCTTGGATGGGGGGGAAGCGTGGAATGAGCAGTTCTTC. This sequence encodes CASSLDGGEAWNEQFF.

The chain couples TRBV13 to TRBJ1-1; TRBD1 aligns across 7 bases. The V and J ends lost 5 bases and 1 base, in that order; junction bases with no gene match: 4. This CDR3 has 14 amino acids. Germline CDR1 is PRHDT and CDR2 is FYEKMQ (reference sequence). Here the CDR3 DNA reads TGTGCCAGCAGCCTTCGGACAGGGAACACTGAAGCTTTCTTT. Translation gives CASSLRTGNTEAFF. The full variable domain, completed using reference TRBV13 and TRBJ1-1, is AAGVIQSPRHLIKEKRETATLKCYPIPRHDTVYWYQQGPGQDPQFLISFYEKMQSDKGSIPDRFSAQQFSDYHSELNMSSLELGDSALYFCASSLRTGNTEAFFGQGTRLTVV.

For the CDR3, the DNA is TGCGCCAGCAGCCCGGGACAGGGGGATACTGAAGCTTTCTTT. It codes for CASSPGQGDTEAFF. The chain uses TRBV5-1 and TRBJ1-1; 11 positions match TRBD1. V was pared by 4 bases and J by 5 bases, with 4 bases of the junction left unmatched. The CDR3 is 14 amino acids. Germline V lookup: CDR1 SGHRS, CDR2 YFSETQ.

This clone was seen a handful of times. The gene calls are TRBV14 and TRBJ2-7, with 9 nucleotides matching TRBD1. Germline assignment: CDR1 SGHDN and CDR2 FVKESK. This CDR3 has 15 residues. After removal of 1 base from V and 0 bases from J, the junction contained 1 base not matched to a gene. The CDR3 nucleotides are TGTGCCAGCAGCCAAGGGGACAGGGTCTCCTACGAGCAGTACTTC. Protein: CASSQGDRVSYEQYF.

The chain joins TRBV5-1 to TRBJ2-5; D ambiguous. This CDR3 contains 14 residues. Germline loops: CDR1 SGHRS, CDR2 YFSETQ. The V gene lost 2 bases and the J gene lost 3 bases, with 11 bases spanning the gap. The CDR3 coding sequence is TGCGCCAGCAGCTTCGTAAGAGCTAAAGAGACCCAGTACTTC. This encodes CASSFVRAKETQYF.

For the CDR3, the DNA is TGTGCCAGCAGTCCAAAAGCGGGACAGGGCCGAAATTCACCCCTCCACTTT. Translated, it gives CASSPKAGQGRNSPLHF. V gene TRBV7-9 combines with J gene TRBJ1-6, with TRBD1 identical over 9 bases. The CDR3 is made up of 17 amino acids. V trimming: 6 bases; J trimming: 7 bases; junction bases outside the gene matches: 13. Germline CDR1 reads SEHNR; CDR2 reads FQNEAQ (reference sequence).

The chain carries TRBV10-3 and TRBJ1-6; TRBD1 matches 9 bases. Germline lookup yields CDR1 ENHRY and CDR2 SYGVKD. This CDR3 has 14 residues. V lost 6 bases and J lost 6; bases outside the gene matches: 3. CDR3 amino acids: CAIRKTGGNSPLHF. The CDR3 nucleotides are TGTGCCATCAGAAAGACAGGGGGTAATTCACCCCTCCACTTT.

V gene TRBV6-1 combines with J gene TRBJ1-4; the match to TRBD1 covers 8 bases. The CDR3 is 16 amino acids. Losses at the gene ends were 4 bases for V and 0 bases for J; bases not matched to a gene: 4. The V gene's germline CDR1 is MNHNS and CDR2 SASEGT. CDR3 region: CASSAQGEPTNEKLFF. The CDR3 bases are TGTGCCAGCAGTGCACAGGGGGAGCCAACTAATGAAAAACTGTTTTTT.

This clone was detected many times. The CDR3 spells CASSQSRYGANVLTF. The CDR3 DNA reads TGCGCCAGCAGCCAGTCGCGGTATGGGGCCAACGTCCTGACTTTC. The rearrangement links TRBV4-3 to TRBJ2-6, with D unclear. V dropped 3 bases and J dropped 3 bases, with 9 bases sitting between them. Germline V lookup: CDR1 LGHNA, CDR2 YSLEER. This CDR3 is 15 amino acids long.

V is TRBV9 and J is TRBJ1-2, with D perhaps TRBD1 (6 bases). The length of the CDR3 is 15 residues. Germline V gives CDR1 SGDLS, CDR2 YYNGEE. Trimming took 3 bases from V and 4 from J, leaving 16 bases between them. The chain's CDR3 is CASSEPQGQGYGYTF. The DNA of the CDR3 is TGTGCCAGCAGCGAGCCCCAGGGGCAGGGCTATGGCTACACCTTC.

The CDR3 protein is CASSLYRVGGYTF. DNA for the CDR3: TGTGCCAGCAGCTTATACAGGGTAGGGGGCTACACCTTC. This chain uses TRBV7-2 with TRBJ1-2; TRBD1 is a possible D gene (6 bases). Trimming took 2 bases from V and 8 from J, leaving 12 bases between them. Germline V gene sequence: CDR1 SGHTA, CDR2 FQGNSA. The CDR3 has 13 residues.

The count of this clone is one. The rearrangement links TRBV28 to TRBJ2-2, with a possible D match to TRBD1 (5 bases). The V gene's germline CDR1 is MDHEN and CDR2 SYDVKM. Trimming shortened V by 7 bases and J by 5 bases, and 11 bases separated the two germline ends. The CDR3 spans 13 residues. The CDR3 DNA follows: TGTGCCAGCAAACCCGGACATACCGGGGAGCTGTTTTTT. As protein: CASKPGHTGELFF.

The table lists this clone with a count of one. The chain combines TRBV29-1 with TRBJ2-3; TRBD2 aligns across 7 bases. Germline lookup yields CDR1 SQVTM and CDR2 ANQGSEA. CDR3 length: 11 residues. The junction had 8 bases not matched to a gene; V was cut back by 4 bases and J by 13 bases. CDR3 loop: CSVGDYPEEYF. The CDR3, as DNA: TGCAGCGTTGGGGACTACCCCGAGGAGTATTTT.

The gene calls are TRBV7-2 and TRBJ2-1, with 8 bases lining up with TRBD1. With 3 bases clipped from V and 8 bases from J, the junction kept 6 bases outside the gene matches. Germline values: CDR1 SGHTA, CDR2 FQGNSA. The CDR3 contains 14 residues. CDR3 residues: CASSLDRVVHEQFF. Here the CDR3 DNA reads TGTGCCAGCAGCTTGGACAGGGTCGTACATGAGCAGTTCTTC.

This clone has a handful of counts. The chain uses TRBV19 and TRBJ1-2, with 10 bases lining up with TRBD1. J lost 6 bases, V lost 7 bases, and 5 bases had no gene match. The CDR3 totals 13 residues. Per the germline V gene, CDR1 is LNHDA and CDR2 is SQIVND (reference sequence). The CDR3 DNA sequence: TGTGCCAGTACCGACAGGGGGCATGATGGCTACACCTTC. It specifies CASTDRGHDGYTF.

The chain links TRBV6-5 to TRBJ1-3; D is possibly TRBD1 (5 bases). CDR1 is MNHEY, CDR2 SVGAGI, per germline. The CDR3 is made up of 14 amino acids. The ends were cut back, 7 bases at V and 1 base at J, with 11 bases in the middle. CDR3 coding DNA: TGTGCCAGCAATTTCGGGGGATCTGGAAACACCATATATTTT. It translates to CASNFGGSGNTIYF.

The chain links TRBV7-3 to TRBJ2-1, with a weak D call TRBD2 (5 bases). V lost 2 bases to trimming and J lost 0 bases, with 8 bases between them. Germline assignment: CDR1 SGHTA and CDR2 FQGTGA. The CDR3 spans 15 residues. The CDR3 reads CASSLVEGSYNEQFF. In DNA form, the CDR3 reads TGTGCCAGCAGCTTAGTCGAGGGCTCCTACAATGAGCAGTTCTTC.

This clone was observed a handful of times. The V and J genes are TRBV7-2 and TRBJ1-1; D is undetermined. The length of the CDR3 is 13 residues. Trimming removed 1 base at V and 1 base at J, with 4 bases between. Per the germline V gene, CDR1 is SGHTA and CDR2 is FQGNSA. CDR3 protein: CASSLGRNTEAFF. The CDR3 region has the DNA TGTGCCAGCAGCTTAGGTCGGAACACTGAAGCTTTCTTT. Combining the CDR3 with reference TRBV7-2 and TRBJ1-1 gives the whole variable domain GAGVSQSPSNKVTEKGKDVELRCDPISGHTALYWYRQSLGQGLEFLIYFQGNSAPDKSGLPSDRFSAERTGGSVSTLTIQRTQQEDSAVYLCASSLGRNTEAFFGQGTRLTVV.

This clone was seen more than once but under ten times. This CDR3 reads CASSERAGVPEAFF. The CDR3 nucleotides are TGTGCCAGCAGTGAAAGGGCGGGGGTCCCTGAAGCTTTCTTT. The chain has TRBV6-1 and TRBJ1-1; weak D call: TRBD1 (5 bases). This CDR3 has 14 residues. Trimming removed 2 bases from V and 6 bases from J, with 13 bases in between. Germline CDR1 and CDR2: MNHNS and SASEGT.

The V call is TRBV5-1, the J call TRBJ1-5; D unresolved. Germline V gene lookup returns CDR1 SGHRS and CDR2 YFSETQ. The CDR3 loop spans 15 amino acids. The V end lost 2 bases, the J end lost 1 base, and 10 bases lay between the germline ends. The DNA of the CDR3 is TGCGCCAGCAGCTTAATTCCGGGGAGCAATCAGCCCCAGCATTTT. It specifies CASSLIPGSNQPQHF.

The sample holds one count of this clone. The CDR3 is CASSPRRGEKLFF. CDR3 coding DNA: TGCGCCAGCAGTCCCCGGCGGGGGGAAAAACTGTTTTTT. This chain uses TRBV5-1 with TRBJ1-4; D is perhaps TRBD1 (5 bases). With 5 bases removed from V and 8 bases from J, the gap between germline ends came to 13 bases. Germline V gene sequence: CDR1 SGHRS, CDR2 YFSETQ. This CDR3 comprises 13 residues.

This chain connects TRBV7-8 to TRBJ2-2, with D possibly being TRBD1 (5 bases). V was pared by 5 bases and J by 3 bases, with 13 bases between. The CDR3 extends over 15 amino acids. Germline lookup yields CDR1 SGHVS and CDR2 FQNEAQ. The CDR3 loop is CASSPRVGDTGELFF. In nucleotides, the CDR3 is TGTGCCAGCAGCCCAAGGGTAGGGGACACCGGGGAGCTGTTTTTT.

The rearrangement uses TRBV6-1 and TRBJ2-3; the match to TRBD1 covers 9 bases. CDR1 and CDR2 (germline): MNHNS, SASEGT. The CDR3 contains 15 residues. Trimming at V came to 7 bases and at J to 4 bases, leaving 9 bases not matched to a gene. The CDR3 region is CASMLGTGRSDTQYF. CDR3 bases: TGTGCCAGCATGTTGGGGACAGGGAGGTCAGATACGCAGTATTTT.

CDR3 DNA sequence: TGTGCCAGCAGTTTATCGGGACAGCCCAATGAAAAACTGTTTTTT. Encoded protein: CASSLSGQPNEKLFF. The chain couples TRBV27 to TRBJ1-4, with 7 bases aligning to TRBD1. This CDR3 is built from 15 residues. CDR1 is MNHEY, CDR2 SMNVEV, per germline (reference sequence). J lost 5 bases, V lost 0 bases, and 3 bases had no gene match.